The T cell receptor (beta chain) described here comes from a study of T cells in Graves' hyperthyroidism and ophthalmopathy. Study results and caveats: The authors' 13 V-J model separated ophthalmopathy from stable hyperthyroidism.

Amplification targeted TCR beta CDR3 regions from RNA transcripts. With the HTBI primer set, the TCR CDR3 went through a first round of RT-PCR. TCRdb used MiXCR to reprocess the multiplex PCR reads, holding one entry per CDR3 protein. The table records 700,000 or so distinct CDR3 sequences, 16% of them present only once. V lost 6 bases and J lost 3; bases outside the gene matches: 5. There are 15 residues in the CDR3. Germline values: CDR1 SNHLY, CDR2 FYNNEI. The table lists this clonotype with many counts. Its antigen is as yet unknown. Lactation, pregnancy, other autoimmune disease or uncontrolled infection led to exclusion of patients. PBMCs stemmed from 10 ml fresh peripheral blood.

Sequencing was carried out using blood. The TCR was taken from a man in his late teens or twenties with Graves' hyperthyroidism. The chain has TRBV2 and TRBJ2-3, with 11 bases fitting TRBD2. The CDR3 reads CASRPTSGVTDTQYF. CDR3 nucleotides: TGTGCCAGCAGACCGACTAGCGGGGTAACAGATACGCAGTATTTT.